One and the same sample provided the 12 T cell receptor beta chains below, sequenced in a study of Ad26.COV2.S vaccination and SARS-CoV-2 variants. Data came from immunoSEQ multiplex PCR; TCRdb stores just in-frame clones and leaves some out. The sample yields under 150,000 clones, 75% to 90% seen once. The sample consisted of peripheral blood, taken after recovery from COVID-19. The receptors derive from a human donor who had recovered from COVID-19.

The chain has TRBV5-1 and TRBJ2-7; tentative D call: TRBD1 (6 bases). Trimming removed 8 bases from V and 2 bases from J, with 17 bases in between. Germline V lookup: CDR1 SGHRS, CDR2 YFSETQ. The CDR3 is made up of 14 amino acids. In nucleotides, the CDR3 is TGCGCCAGAATTCCTACAGGGCGGACCTACGAGCAGTACTTC. Protein sequence: CARIPTGRTYEQYF.

This clone was seen more than once but under ten times. The chain couples TRBV5-1 to TRBJ2-2, with TRBD1 as a possible D gene (5 bases). The V and J ends lost 5 bases and 0 bases respectively, with 11 bases between them. CDR1 SGHRS and CDR2 YFSETQ come from the germline V gene. This CDR3 spans 15 amino acids. The CDR3 DNA sequence: TGCGCCAGCAGTTATGACAGCTCGAACACCGGGGAGCTGTTTTTT. It yields the protein CASSYDSSNTGELFF.

This rearrangement joins TRBV7-9 to TRBJ1-5; 11 bases are shared with TRBD1. CDR1 and CDR2 (germline): SEHNR, FQNEAQ (reference sequence). This CDR3 has 14 residues. J gave up 6 bases and V 4 bases, and 2 bases lay outside the gene matches. The CDR3 bases are TGTGCCAGCAGCTCGGGACAGGGGGTTCAGCCCCAGCATTTT. Translating gives CASSSGQGVQPQHF.

The CDR3 loop is CASSSERVQPQHF. CDR3 nucleotides: TGTGCCAGCAGTTCAGAGAGGGTTCAGCCCCAGCATTTT. V gene TRBV6-5 combines with J gene TRBJ1-5; D gene ambiguous. The V gene lost 4 bases and the J gene lost 6 bases, with 10 bases spanning the gap. CDR3 length equals 13 residues. Germline V lookup: CDR1 MNHEY, CDR2 SVGAGI.

The rearrangement links TRBV2 to TRBJ2-6; D remains unclear. CDR1 SNHLY and CDR2 FYNNEI come from the germline V gene. CDR3 length: 14 residues. Trimming stripped 3 bases from V and 0 bases from J, with 3 bases between. DNA of the CDR3: TGTGCCAGCAGTGACCTCTCTGGGGCCAACGTCCTGACTTTC. It is translated as CASSDLSGANVLTF.

The chain is built from TRBV10-3 and TRBJ2-5, with no clear D. Trimming removed 6 bases at V and 3 bases at J, with 11 bases between. The CDR3 sequence is 13 residues long. Germline assignment: CDR1 ENHRY and CDR2 SYGVKD. CDR3 coding DNA: TGTGCCATCAGCCATACTGTTGAAGAGACCCAGTACTTC. Translated: CAISHTVEETQYF.

The rearrangement joins TRBV28 to TRBJ2-4; 15 positions match TRBD2. The CDR3 has 20 residues. The germline gives CDR1 MDHEN, CDR2 SYDVKM. Trimming cost V 5 bases and J 0 bases; bases outside gene matches: 11. The CDR3 is CASSPRGLAGGFLAKNIQYF. CDR3 in DNA: TGTGCCAGCAGTCCCCGGGGACTAGCGGGGGGCTTTTTAGCCAAAAACATTCAGTACTTC.

The chain links TRBV6-2 or TRBV6-3 to TRBJ2-3, with D tentatively TRBD1 (5 bases). This CDR3 has 16 residues. Per germline, CDR1 MNHEY and CDR2 SVGEGT. The V gene lost 4 bases and the J gene lost 0 bases, with 14 bases spanning the gap. CDR3 nucleotides: TGTGCCAGCAGTTTACTCGACAGCTCTAGCACAGATACGCAGTATTTT. This codes for CASSLLDSSSTDTQYF.

This rearrangement joins TRBV5-1 to TRBJ2-6; D is unresolved. The CDR3 is made up of 16 amino acids. V lost 0 bases and J 0 bases, leaving 7 bases between the germline ends. CDR1 is SGHRS and CDR2 is YFSETQ in the germline V gene. CDR3 in DNA: TGCGCCAGCAGCTTGGGCCCAGCCTCTGGGGCCAACGTCCTGACTTTC. The encoded protein is CASSLGPASGANVLTF.

V gene TRBV4-3 combines with J gene TRBJ2-7; tentatively, D is TRBD2 (5 bases). The V end lost 0 bases, the J end lost 0 bases, and 12 bases lay between the germline ends. There are 16 residues in the CDR3. Looked up from germline, CDR1 is LGHNA and CDR2 is YSLEER. The CDR3 nucleotides read TGCGCCAGCAGCCAAGACGCGCCGGGATCCTCCTACGAGCAGTACTTC. It translates to CASSQDAPGSSYEQYF.

The chain combines TRBV6-6 with TRBJ2-1; tentatively, D is TRBD1 (6 bases). CDR3 length: 16 residues. The germline V gene encodes CDR1 MNHNY and CDR2 SVGAGI (reference sequence). Trimming took off 7 bases at V and 5 bases at J, with 21 bases between the two ends. This CDR3 is CASTDRLQGRNNEQFF. DNA of the CDR3: TGTGCCAGCACCGACCGACTACAGGGCAGGAACAATGAGCAGTTCTTC.

V gene TRBV5-4 combines with J gene TRBJ2-5; no firm D call. V shed 5 bases and J shed 0 bases, with 8 bases lying between them. The germline CDR1 and CDR2 sequences are SGHNT and YYREEE (reference sequence). The CDR3 consists of 13 residues. In DNA, the CDR3 is TGTGCCAGCAGGAGGACCTACCAAGAGACCCAGTACTTC. The encoded protein is CASRRTYQETQYF.